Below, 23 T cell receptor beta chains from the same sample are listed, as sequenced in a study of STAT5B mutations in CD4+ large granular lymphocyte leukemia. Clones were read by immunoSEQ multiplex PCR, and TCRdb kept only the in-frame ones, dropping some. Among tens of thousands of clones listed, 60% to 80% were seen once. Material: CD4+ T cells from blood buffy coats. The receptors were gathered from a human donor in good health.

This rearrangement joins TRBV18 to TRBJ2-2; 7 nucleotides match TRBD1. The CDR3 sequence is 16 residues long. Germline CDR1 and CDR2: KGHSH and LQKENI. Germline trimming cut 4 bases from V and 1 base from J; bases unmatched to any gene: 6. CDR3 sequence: CASSLKAGGNTGELFF. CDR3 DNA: TGTGCCAGCTCACTGAAGGCAGGGGGGAACACCGGGGAGCTGTTTTTT. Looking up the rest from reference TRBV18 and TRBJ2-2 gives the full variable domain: NAGVMQNPRHLVRRRGQEARLRCSPMKGHSHVYWYRQLPEEGLKFMVYLQKENIIDESGMPKERFSAEFPKEGPSILRIQQVVRGDSAAYFCASSLKAGGNTGELFFGEGSRLTVL.

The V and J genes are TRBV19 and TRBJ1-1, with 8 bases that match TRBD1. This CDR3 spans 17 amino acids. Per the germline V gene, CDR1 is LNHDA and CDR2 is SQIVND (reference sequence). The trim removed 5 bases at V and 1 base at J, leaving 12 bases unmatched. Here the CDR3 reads CASSPSPDRGPNTEAFF. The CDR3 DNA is TGTGCCAGTAGTCCTTCTCCCGACAGGGGCCCGAACACTGAAGCTTTCTTT.

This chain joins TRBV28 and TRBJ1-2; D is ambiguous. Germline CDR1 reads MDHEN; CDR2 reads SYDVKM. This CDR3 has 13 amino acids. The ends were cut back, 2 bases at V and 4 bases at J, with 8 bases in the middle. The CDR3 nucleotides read TGTGCCAGCAGTTTACCCCCCACCTATGGCTACACCTTC. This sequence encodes CASSLPPTYGYTF.

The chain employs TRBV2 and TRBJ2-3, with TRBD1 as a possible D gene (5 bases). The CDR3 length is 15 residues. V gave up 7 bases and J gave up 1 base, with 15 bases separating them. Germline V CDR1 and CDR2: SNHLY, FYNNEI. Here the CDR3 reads CASNNPRVGTDTQYF. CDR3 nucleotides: TGTGCCAGCAATAACCCCAGGGTTGGCACAGATACGCAGTATTTT. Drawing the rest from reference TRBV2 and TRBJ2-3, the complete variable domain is EPEVTQTPSHQVTQMGQEVILRCVPISNHLYFYWYRQILGQKVEFLVSFYNNEISEKSEIFDDQFSVERPDGSNFTLKIRSTKLEDSAMYFCASNNPRVGTDTQYFGPGTRLTVL.

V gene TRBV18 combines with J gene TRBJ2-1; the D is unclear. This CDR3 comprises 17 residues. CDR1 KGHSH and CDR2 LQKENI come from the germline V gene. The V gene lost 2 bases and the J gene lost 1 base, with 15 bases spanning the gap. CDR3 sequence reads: CASSPSLVAGSYNEQFF. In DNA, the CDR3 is TGTGCCAGCTCACCATCCCTAGTGGCAGGTTCCTACAATGAGCAGTTCTTC. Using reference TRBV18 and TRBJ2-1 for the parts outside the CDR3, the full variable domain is NAGVMQNPRHLVRRRGQEARLRCSPMKGHSHVYWYRQLPEEGLKFMVYLQKENIIDESGMPKERFSAEFPKEGPSILRIQQVVRGDSAAYFCASSPSLVAGSYNEQFFGPGTRLTVL.

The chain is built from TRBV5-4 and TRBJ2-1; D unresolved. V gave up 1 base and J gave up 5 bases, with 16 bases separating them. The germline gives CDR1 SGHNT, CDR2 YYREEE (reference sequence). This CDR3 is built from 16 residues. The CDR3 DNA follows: TGTGCCAGCAGCTTGTGGCTAGGGCAGGATAACAATGAGCAGTTCTTC. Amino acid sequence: CASSLWLGQDNNEQFF.

The CDR3 sequence: CASSSQTGQSGELFF. The CDR3 DNA follows: TGCGCCAGCAGCTCCCAGACCGGACAGTCCGGGGAGCTGTTTTTT. The gene calls are TRBV5-1 and TRBJ2-2; D is perhaps TRBD1 (6 bases). Trimming took 3 bases from V and 6 from J, leaving 15 bases between them. Germline lookup yields CDR1 SGHRS and CDR2 YFSETQ. The CDR3 consists of 15 residues.

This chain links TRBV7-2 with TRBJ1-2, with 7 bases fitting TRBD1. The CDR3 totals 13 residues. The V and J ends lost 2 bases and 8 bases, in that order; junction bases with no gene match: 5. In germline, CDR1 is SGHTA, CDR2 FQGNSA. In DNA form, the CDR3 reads TGTGCCAGCAGCTTAAGGCAGGGGGACGGCTACACCTTC. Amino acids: CASSLRQGDGYTF.

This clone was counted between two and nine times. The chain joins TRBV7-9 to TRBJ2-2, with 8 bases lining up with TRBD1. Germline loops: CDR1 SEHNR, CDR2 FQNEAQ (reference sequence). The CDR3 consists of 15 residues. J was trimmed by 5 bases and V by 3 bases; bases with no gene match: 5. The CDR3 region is CASSFRGRETGELFF. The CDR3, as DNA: TGTGCCAGCAGCTTCAGGGGGCGTGAGACCGGGGAGCTGTTTTTT.

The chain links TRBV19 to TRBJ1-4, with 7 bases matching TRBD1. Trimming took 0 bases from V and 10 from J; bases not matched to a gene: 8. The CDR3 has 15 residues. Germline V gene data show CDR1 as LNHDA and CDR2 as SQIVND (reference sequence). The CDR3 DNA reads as TGTGCCAGTAGTATAGAGGGGACAGCAAGTGGAAAACTGTTTTTT. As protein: CASSIEGTASGKLFF. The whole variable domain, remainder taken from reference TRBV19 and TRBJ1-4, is DGGITQSPKYLFRKEGQNVTLSCEQNLNHDAMYWYRQDPGQGLRLIYYSQIVNDFQKGDIAEGYSVSREKKESFPLTVTSAQKNPTAFYLCASSIEGTASGKLFFGSGTQLSVL.

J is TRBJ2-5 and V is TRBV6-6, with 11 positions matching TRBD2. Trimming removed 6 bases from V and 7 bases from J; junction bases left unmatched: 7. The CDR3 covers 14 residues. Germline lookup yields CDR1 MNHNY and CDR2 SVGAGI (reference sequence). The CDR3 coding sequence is TGTGCCAGCAGAACTAGCGGGGGCCTCGGGACCCAGTACTTC. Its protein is CASRTSGGLGTQYF.

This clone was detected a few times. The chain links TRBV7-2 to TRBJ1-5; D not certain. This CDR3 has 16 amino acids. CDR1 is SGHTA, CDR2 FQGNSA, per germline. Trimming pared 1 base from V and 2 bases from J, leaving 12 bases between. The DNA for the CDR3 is TGTGCCAGCAGCTTAGGTAGCTTGGGAGGCAATCAGCCCCAGCATTTT. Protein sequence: CASSLGSLGGNQPQHF.

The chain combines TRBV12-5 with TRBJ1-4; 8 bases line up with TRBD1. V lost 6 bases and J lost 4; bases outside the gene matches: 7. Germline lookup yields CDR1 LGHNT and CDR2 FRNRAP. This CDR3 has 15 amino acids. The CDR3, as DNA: TGTGCTAGTGGCGCCGGGACAGGAAGTAATGAAAAACTGTTTTTT. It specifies CASGAGTGSNEKLFF.

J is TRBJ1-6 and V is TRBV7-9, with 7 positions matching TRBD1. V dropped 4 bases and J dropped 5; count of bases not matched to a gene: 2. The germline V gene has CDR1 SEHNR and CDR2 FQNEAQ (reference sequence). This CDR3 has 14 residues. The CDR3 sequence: CASSSQGNNSPLHF. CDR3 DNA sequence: TGTGCCAGCAGCTCACAGGGGAATAATTCACCCCTCCACTTT.

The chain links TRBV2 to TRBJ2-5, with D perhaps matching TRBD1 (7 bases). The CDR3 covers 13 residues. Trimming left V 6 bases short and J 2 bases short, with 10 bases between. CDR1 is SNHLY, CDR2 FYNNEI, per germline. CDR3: CASRRDRQETQYF. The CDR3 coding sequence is TGTGCCAGCAGGCGGGACAGACAAGAGACCCAGTACTTC.

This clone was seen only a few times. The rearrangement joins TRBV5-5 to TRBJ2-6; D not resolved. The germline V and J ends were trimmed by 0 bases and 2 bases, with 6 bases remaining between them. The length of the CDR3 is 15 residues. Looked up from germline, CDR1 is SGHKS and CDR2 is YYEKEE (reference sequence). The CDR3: CASSLGRAGANVLTF. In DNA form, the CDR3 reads TGTGCCAGCAGCTTGGGCCGGGCTGGGGCCAACGTCCTGACTTTC. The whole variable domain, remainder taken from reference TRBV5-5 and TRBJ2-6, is DAGVTQSPTHLIKTRGQQVTLRCSPISGHKSVSWYQQVLGQGPQFIFQYYEKEERGRGNFPDRFSARQFPNYSSELNVNALLLGDSALYLCASSLGRAGANVLTFGAGSRLTVL.

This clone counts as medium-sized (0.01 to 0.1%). The CDR3 loop is CASSLVRTDYEQYF. The CDR3 DNA reads as TGTGCCAGCAGCTTAGTAAGGACAGACTACGAGCAGTACTTC. The chain recombines TRBV11-2 with TRBJ2-7; perhaps TRBD1 as D (6 bases). The CDR3 has 14 amino acids. With 1 base removed from V and 3 bases from J, the gap between germline ends came to 10 bases. Germline loops: CDR1 SGHAT, CDR2 FQNNGV. Based on the CDR3 plus reference TRBV11-2 and TRBJ2-7, the full variable domain is EAGVAQSPRYKIIEKRQSVAFWCNPISGHATLYWYQQILGQGPKLLIQFQNNGVVDDSQLPKDRFSAERLKGVDSTLKIQPAKLEDSAVYLCASSLVRTDYEQYFGPGTRLTVT.

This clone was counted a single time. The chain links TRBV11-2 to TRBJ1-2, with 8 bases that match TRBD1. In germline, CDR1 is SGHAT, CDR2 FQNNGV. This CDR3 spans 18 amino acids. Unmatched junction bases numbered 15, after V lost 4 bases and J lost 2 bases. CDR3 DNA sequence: TGTGCCAGCAGCTCACAGAGACGGACAGGGAAGGAGAACTATGGCTACACCTTC. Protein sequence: CASSSQRRTGKENYGYTF.

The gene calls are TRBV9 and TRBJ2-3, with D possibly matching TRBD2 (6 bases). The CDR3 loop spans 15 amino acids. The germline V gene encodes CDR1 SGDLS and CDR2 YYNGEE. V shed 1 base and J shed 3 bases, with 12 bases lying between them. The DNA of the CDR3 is TGTGCCAGCAGCGTATTGCCGGGGGAGACAGATACGCAGTATTTT. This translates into CASSVLPGETDTQYF.

The CDR3 protein is CASAPPLGSNQPQHF. In DNA, the CDR3 is TGTGCCAGCGCCCCCCCCCTAGGGTCGAATCAGCCCCAGCATTTT. The chain is built from TRBV19 and TRBJ1-5; no clear D gene. Germline values: CDR1 LNHDA, CDR2 SQIVND (reference sequence). CDR3 length equals 15 residues. V was clipped by 9 bases and J by 4 bases, with 19 bases between them.

Here the CDR3 DNA reads TGTGCCAGCAGCCCTGTAGGGTCTTGGGACAGGGGGCGGGTGCAGTACTTC. Translating gives CASSPVGSWDRGRVQYF. This sequence joins TRBV7-9 and TRBJ2-7, with TRBD1 identical over 12 bases. CDR3 length: 17 amino acids. V was pared by 5 bases and J by 9 bases, with 17 bases of the junction left unmatched. The germline V gene encodes CDR1 SEHNR and CDR2 FQNEAQ (reference sequence). The full variable domain, with the rest looked up from reference TRBV7-9 and TRBJ2-7, is DTGVSQNPRHKITKRGQNVTFRCDPISEHNRLYWYRQTLGQGPEFLTYFQNEAQLEKSRLLSDRFSAERPKGSFSTLEIQRTEQGDSAMYLCASSPVGSWDRGRVQYFGPGTRLTVT.

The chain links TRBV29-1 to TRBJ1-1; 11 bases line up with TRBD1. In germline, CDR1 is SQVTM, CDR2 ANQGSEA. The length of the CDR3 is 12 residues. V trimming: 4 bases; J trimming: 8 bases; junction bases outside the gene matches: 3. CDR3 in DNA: TGCAGCGTTGCACGGGACAGGGGGGAAGCTTTCTTT. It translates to CSVARDRGEAFF.

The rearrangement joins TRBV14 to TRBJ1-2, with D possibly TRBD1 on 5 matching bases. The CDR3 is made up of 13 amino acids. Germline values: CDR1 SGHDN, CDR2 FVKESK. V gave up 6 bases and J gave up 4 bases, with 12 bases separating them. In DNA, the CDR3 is TGTGCCAGCAGTCCAGGGTTGAGCTATGGCTACACCTTC. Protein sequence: CASSPGLSYGYTF.